The rows below give T cell receptor beta chains drawn from one sample of a study of CD8+CD57+ T cells in acquired aplastic anemia. TCRdb fed the reads into MiXCR, producing one record per CDR3 protein. The table shows about 270,000 distinct CDR3 sequences, with 55% to 60% occurring only once. Sequenced sample: sorted CD4+, CD8+, or CD8+CD57+ T cells (not recorded which) from PBMCs. Every receptor here comes from a human donor with severe aplastic anemia or a healthy control (not recorded which). Each CDR3 is given without its conserved first and last residue.

j_call v_call cdr3_length cdr3_aa
TRBJ2-7 TRBV6-6 12 ASSSGQSSYEQY
TRBJ2-1 TRBV15 11 ATSRDLAPEQF
TRBJ1-2 TRBV4-1 19 ASSQDRDSVLAIRSKKGYT
TRBJ2-7 TRBV14 12 ASSPGYIGYEQY
TRBJ2-7 TRBV5-1 13 ASSLAGQGRNEQY
TRBJ1-6 TRBV2 12 ASSRRTENSPLH
TRBJ1-1 TRBV7-9 9 ASEMNTEAF
TRBJ2-7 TRBV7-3 13 ASSLLAGASYEQY
TRBJ2-7 TRBV7-8 12 ASSARGGSYEQY
TRBJ2-5 TRBV19 10 ASSTGQETQY
TRBJ1-6 TRBV6-5 14 ASIVTGSSYNSPLH
TRBJ1-2 TRBV4-3 12 ASSQKQDHYGYT
TRBJ2-7 TRBV7-8 12 ASSSRFLSYEQY
TRBJ1-2 TRBV7-2 11 ASSPGRNYGYT
TRBJ2-7 TRBV2 13 ASSFRPLASYEQY
TRBJ2-7 TRBV20-1 12 SVLSSGSAYEQY
TRBJ1-2 TRBV19 13 ASTLIPGVSYGYT